This record covers a single T cell receptor beta chain. Sequencing was performed with immunoSEQ multiplex PCR; in TCRdb, only in-frame clones are kept and a portion is missing. Of some 69,000 clones detected, about 87% appear once; the ten largest clones hold 4% to 5%. This CDR3 has 18 amino acids. In germline, CDR1 is SGHAT, CDR2 FQNNGV. Trimming took 5 bases from V and 5 from J; bases not matched to a gene: 20. The sample originates from a study of technical replicates of blood from several donors. The gene calls are TRBV11-2 and TRBJ2-5, with 7 bases that match TRBD2. The sequence derives from a human donor in good health. Some clones in this sample may be carry-over from other donors' samples. Sequencing used PBMCs. CDR3 bases: TGTGCCAGCAGCCGCGGGCGACCGGGACTATTAAAATGGGAGACCCAGTACTTC. It is translated as CASSRGRPGLLKWETQYF.